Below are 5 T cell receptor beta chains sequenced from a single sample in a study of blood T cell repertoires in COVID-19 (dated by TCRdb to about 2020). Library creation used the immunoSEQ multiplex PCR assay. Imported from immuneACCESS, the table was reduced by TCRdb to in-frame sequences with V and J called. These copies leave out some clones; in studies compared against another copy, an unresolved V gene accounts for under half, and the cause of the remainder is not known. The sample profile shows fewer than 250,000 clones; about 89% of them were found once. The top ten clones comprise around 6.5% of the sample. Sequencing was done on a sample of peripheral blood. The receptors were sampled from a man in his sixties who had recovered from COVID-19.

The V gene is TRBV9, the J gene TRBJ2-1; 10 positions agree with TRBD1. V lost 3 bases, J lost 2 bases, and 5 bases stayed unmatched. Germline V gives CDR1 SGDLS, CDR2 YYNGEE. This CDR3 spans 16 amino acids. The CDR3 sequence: CASSARGTGAYNEQFF. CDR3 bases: TGTGCCAGCAGCGCTAGAGGGACAGGGGCCTACAATGAGCAGTTCTTC.

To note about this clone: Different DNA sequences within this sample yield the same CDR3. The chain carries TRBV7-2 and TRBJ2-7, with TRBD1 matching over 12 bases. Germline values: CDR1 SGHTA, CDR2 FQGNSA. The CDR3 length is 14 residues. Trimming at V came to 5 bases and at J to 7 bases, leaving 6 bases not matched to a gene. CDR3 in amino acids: CASSPGQGAREQYF. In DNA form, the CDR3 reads TGTGCCAGCAGCCCGGGACAGGGGGCGCGGGAGCAGTACTTC.

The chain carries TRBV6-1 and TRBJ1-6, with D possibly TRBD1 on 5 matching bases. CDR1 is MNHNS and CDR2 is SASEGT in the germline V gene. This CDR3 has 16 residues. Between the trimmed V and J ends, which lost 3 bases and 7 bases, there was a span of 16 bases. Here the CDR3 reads CASSEGWGVSNSPLHF. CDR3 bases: TGTGCCAGCAGTGAGGGCTGGGGGGTGTCCAATTCACCCCTCCACTTT.

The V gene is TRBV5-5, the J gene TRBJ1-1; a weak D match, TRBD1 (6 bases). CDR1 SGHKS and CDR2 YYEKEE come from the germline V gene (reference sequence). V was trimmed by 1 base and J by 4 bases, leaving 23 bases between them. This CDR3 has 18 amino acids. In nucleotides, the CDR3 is TGTGCCAGCAGCTTGCTCCCGTCAGGGGATTACCGGGGCACTGAAGCTTTCTTT. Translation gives CASSLLPSGDYRGTEAFF.

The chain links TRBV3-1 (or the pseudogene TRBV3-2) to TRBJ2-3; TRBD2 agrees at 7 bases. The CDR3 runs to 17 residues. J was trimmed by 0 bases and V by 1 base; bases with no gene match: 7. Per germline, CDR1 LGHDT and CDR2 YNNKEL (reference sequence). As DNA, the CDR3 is TGTGCCAGCAGCCAAGTAAGGCTAGCGGAAAGCACAGATACGCAGTATTTT. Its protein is CASSQVRLAESTDTQYF.